These 3 T cell receptor beta chains came from one sample sequenced in a study of regulatory dendritic cells for organ transplantation. The method was immunoSEQ multiplex PCR; TCRdb's version includes in-frame clones alone and lacks a portion of them. Among some 10,000 clones, roughly 70% were seen once, and the ten largest hold about 19%. The sequencing sample was made of memory CD8+ T cells from blood. Described subset: CD45RO+ memory T cells. All receptors derive from a human donor in good health.

The genes are TRBV21-1 and TRBJ2-1. TRBV21-1 is assigned pseudogene status. The CDR3 contains 10 residues. The CDR3 sequence: CARGYNEQFF. The CDR3 bases are TGTGCCAGGGGGTACAATGAGCAGTTCTTC.

The DNA for the CDR3 is TGCGCCAGCAGCCAAGACTGGCGCCTGTCGTATAGCAATCAGCCCCAGCATTTT. Translating it yields CASSQDWRLSYSNQPQHF. This sequence joins TRBV4-3 and TRBJ1-5; unclear D gene. The CDR3 covers 18 residues. V was pared by 0 bases and J by 0 bases, with 15 bases between. Germline V gene data show CDR1 as LGHNA and CDR2 as YSLEER.

The chain recombines TRBV7-3 with TRBJ2-1; D is unclear. CDR1 is SGHTA and CDR2 is FQGTGA in the germline V gene. V was cut by 3 bases and J by 8 bases, with 17 bases left in between. CDR3 length: 15 residues. CDR3 bases: TGTGCCAGCAGCTTGCGTCTTGTTACTTTGGATGAGCAGTTCTTC. The encoded protein is CASSLRLVTLDEQFF.